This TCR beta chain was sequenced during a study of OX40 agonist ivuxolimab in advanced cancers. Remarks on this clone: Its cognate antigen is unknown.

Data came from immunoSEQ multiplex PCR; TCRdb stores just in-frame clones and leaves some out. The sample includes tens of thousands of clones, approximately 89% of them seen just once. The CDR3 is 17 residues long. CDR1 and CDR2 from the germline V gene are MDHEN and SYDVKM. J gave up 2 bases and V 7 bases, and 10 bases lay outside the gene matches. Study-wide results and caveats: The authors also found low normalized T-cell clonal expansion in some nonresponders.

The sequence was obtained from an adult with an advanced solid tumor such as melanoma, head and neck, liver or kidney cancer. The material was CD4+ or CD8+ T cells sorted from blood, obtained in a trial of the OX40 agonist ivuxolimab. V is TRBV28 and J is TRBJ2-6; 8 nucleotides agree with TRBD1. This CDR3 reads CASKQTRGRTGANVLTF. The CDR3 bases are TGTGCCAGCAAACAAACCAGGGGGCGCACTGGGGCCAACGTCCTGACTTTC.